The rows below give T cell receptor beta chains drawn from one sample of a study of control samples from healthy donors and cancer patients. Sequencing used immunoSEQ multiplex PCR; TCRdb keeps in-frame clones, though not all of them. The sample holds about 130,000 clones, about 94% seen once. Specimen: blood. These receptors were collected from a man aged 30 to 39 in good health. CDR3s include the opening cysteine and the closing phenylalanine or tryptophan. The D gene is left open where the match is weak. Only part of the rows carry a size: once, few, many, or a class if the clone is expanded.

j_gene,abundance,v_gene,len,d_gene,CDR3aa,CDR3nt
TRBJ2-5,.,TRBV5-5,18,TRBD2,CASSFLAGGNVYQETQYF,TGTGCCAGCAGCTTCCTAGCGGGGGGGAATGTATACCAAGAGACCCAGTACTTC
TRBJ2-7,.,TRBV2,14,.,CASSDQGLGYEQYF,TGTGCCAGCAGTGACCAGGGGTTGGGCTACGAGCAGTACTTC
TRBJ2-1,.,TRBV27,15,TRBD2,CASSVPGLLYNEQFF,TGTGCCAGCAGTGTCCCGGGACTACTCTACAATGAGCAGTTCTTC
TRBJ2-3,.,TRBV9,18,TRBD1,CASSVVGDRDRGRVTQYF,TGTGCCAGCAGCGTAGTAGGAGACCGGGACAGGGGGCGGGTCACGCAGTATTTT
TRBJ2-7,.,TRBV18,12,.,CASSTTIYEQYF,TGTGCCAGCTCAACGACCATCTACGAGCAGTACTTC
TRBJ2-3,.,TRBV18,11,.,CASSPADTQYF,TGTGCCAGCTCACCGGCAGATACGCAGTATTTT
TRBJ1-1,.,TRBV7-3,13,.,CASSITPGTEAFF,TGTGCCAGCAGCATAACCCCGGGCACTGAAGCTTTCTTT
TRBJ2-7,.,TRBV19,15,.,CASSIGGTGIREQYF,TGTGCCAGTAGTATAGGAGGGACGGGAATACGCGAGCAGTACTTC
TRBJ1-5,.,TRBV28,15,.,CASRNTGRSNQPQHF,TGTGCCAGCAGAAATACAGGGAGAAGCAATCAGCCCCAGCATTTT
TRBJ1-2,.,TRBV7-2,12,.,CASSLWPYGYTF,TGTGCCAGCAGCTTATGGCCCTATGGCTACACCTTC
TRBJ2-5,.,TRBV7-2,15,TRBD2,CASSFVRGGRETQYF,TGTGCCAGCAGCTTCGTACGGGGGGGCCGAGAGACCCAGTACTTC
TRBJ1-2,few,TRBV27,14,.,CASSFRPGPYGYTF,TGTGCCAGCAGTTTCCGCCCAGGGCCCTATGGCTACACCTTC
TRBJ2-7,.,TRBV19,13,TRBD1,CASRDRGYYEQYF,TGTGCCAGCCGGGACAGGGGATATTACGAGCAGTACTTC
TRBJ1-4,once,TRBV19,16,.,CASSIDQTGTNEKLFF,TGTGCCAGTAGTATAGACCAGACAGGCACTAATGAAAAACTGTTTTTT
TRBJ1-4,.,TRBV12-3/TRBV12-4,12,.,CASSLQGEKLFF,TGTGCCAGCAGTTTACAGGGTGAAAAACTGTTTTTT
TRBJ1-5,.,TRBV12-5,14,.,CASAWREVDQPQHF,TGTGCTAGTGCCTGGAGGGAGGTCGATCAGCCCCAGCATTTT
TRBJ2-5,.,TRBV5-6,13,TRBD1,CASSRGQGETQYF,TGTGCCAGCAGCAGGGGACAGGGGGAGACCCAGTACTTC
TRBJ1-4,.,TRBV4-1,14,TRBD1,CASSHRGLSEKLFF,TGCGCCAGCAGCCACAGGGGGTTGAGTGAAAAACTGTTTTTT
TRBJ1-1,.,TRBV10-1,12,.,CASSPNRAEAFF,TGCGCCAGCAGTCCCAACAGGGCTGAAGCTTTCTTT
TRBJ1-6,.,TRBV7-2,13,.,CASSLGVNSPLHF,TGTGCCAGCAGCTTAGGGGTTAATTCACCCCTCCACTTT
TRBJ2-7,.,TRBV27,19,TRBD1,CASSPFGGTGGTPAYEQYF,TGTGCCAGCAGCCCTTTCGGGGGGACAGGGGGCACCCCGGCCTACGAGCAGTACTTC
TRBJ1-1,.,TRBV4-1,13,.,CASSPDSKAEAFF,TGCGCCAGCAGCCCCGACAGCAAAGCTGAAGCTTTCTTT
TRBJ1-5,.,TRBV20-1,16,TRBD1,CSASSTRQGWYQPQHF,TGCAGTGCTAGTTCTACCCGACAGGGTTGGTATCAGCCCCAGCATTTT
TRBJ1-2,.,TRBV24-1,14,.,CATSDFGQKDGYTF,TGTGCCACCAGTGATTTTGGACAGAAGGATGGCTACACCTTC
TRBJ2-1,.,TRBV11-3,15,TRBD1,CASSLDRSSYNEQFF,TGTGCCAGCAGCTTGGACAGGAGCTCCTACAATGAGCAGTTCTTC
TRBJ2-3,once,TRBV6-1,14,.,CASSEGVSTDTQYF,TGTGCCAGCAGTGAAGGGGTGAGCACAGATACGCAGTATTTT